This T cell receptor (beta chain) comes out of a study of OX40 agonist ivuxolimab in advanced cancers. Study-wide context: Ivuxolimab was an agonistic, fully human IgG2 monoclonal antibody directed against OX40 (CD134), a costimulatory receptor. Intravenous ivuxolimab was administered to patients every 2 weeks at six dose levels: 0.01, 0.1, 0.3, 1.5, 3 and 10 mg/kg. Of the roughly 51 patients in dose escalation, some 20 had hepatocellular carcinoma, roughly 15 had melanoma, 9 had renal cell carcinoma and 9 had head and neck cancer. In the dose-escalation cohort, 82.7% of patients were male, and the mean age was roughly 60 years, with a range of roughly 20 to 80. Prior anti-PD-1, anti-PD-L1 or anti-CTLA-4 therapy was permitted, and approximately 41% of dose-escalation patients had received checkpoint inhibitors. Partial responses occurred in three dose-escalation patients, of whom one had hepatocellular carcinoma and two had cutaneous melanoma. Peripheral TCRbeta sequencing was intended to test whether TCR sequence diversity was altered and clonal T-cell expansion was caused by ivuxolimab. The paper covers the monotherapy dose-escalation part of the phase I ivuxolimab trial, which included N ≈ 50 patients.

Patients with a history of autoimmune disease or receiving systemic immunosuppression were excluded from the trial. In every dose cohort, peripheral blood was drawn for TCR sequencing at baseline, cycle 4 day 1, and cycle 7 day 1. Samples were obtained from an open-label, multicenter, first-in-human phase I dose-escalation trial of ivuxolimab. The trial enrolled adults with locally advanced or metastatic head and neck squamous cell, hepatocellular, melanoma or renal cell carcinoma. Before TCR sequencing, CD4+ T cells and CD8+ T cells from peripheral blood were sorted into separate populations. For sequencing of the TCRbeta CDR3 region, genomic DNA was extracted from the sorted cells. The immunoSEQ Assay was used to sequence the TCRbeta CDR3 regions. In its TCRdb copy, this immuneACCESS table keeps in-frame sequences only and misses some clones. Where compared with another copy, unresolved V genes explain less than half of these, and the others have no known cause. This sample has tens of thousands of clones in its table, and roughly nine tenths of those were observed once. The top ten hold 0.4% to 0.5% of the sample.

Study-wide conclusions, independent of this receptor: Low levels of normalized T-cell clonal expansion were also seen in some patients who did not respond. The antigen specificity of the clonally expanded peripheral T cells was not determined. After ivuxolimab, more expanded clones were found on average in CD8+ T cells than in CD4+ T cells. In the 0.1-3.0 mg/kg groups, partial responders had among the lowest normalized peripheral clonal expansion, particularly in CD8+ T cells. At doses of 0.1 to 3.0 mg/kg, clonal expansion of both CD4+ and CD8+ blood T cells was observed from baseline to week 6.

Notes on this clone: Which antigen it targets is not known. No base quality information exists; no much larger clone differs at one position.

Counted from cysteine to phenylalanine, this CDR3 has 14 amino acids. Only CDR3 DNA remains: 42 bases, in frame from the first base. V drops 6 bases and J drops 5 bases, leaving 11 bases in between. Reading the germline V gene gives CDR1 MNHEY and CDR2 SVGAGI. This sequence was found in an adult with an advanced solid tumor such as melanoma, head and neck, liver or kidney cancer. Here the chain combines TRBV6-5 and TRBJ1-6; the D gene identity is not certain. The input for sequencing was CD4+ or CD8+ T cells sorted from blood, taken in a trial of the OX40 agonist ivuxolimab. The sequence in DNA is TGTGCCAGCAGGTCCGGATTAGATAATTCACCCCTCCACTTT. The encoded protein is CASRSGLDNSPLHF.